The sequence of this TCR beta chain was determined in a study of chemoradiotherapy in HPV16-positive cancers. Study context: Candidate HPV-specific clones and shared TCR motifs came from two HPV16-positive patients.

The germline CDR1 and CDR2 sequences are LNHDA and SQIVND (reference sequence). This CDR3 contains 15 residues. The germline V and J ends were trimmed by 5 bases and 0 bases, with 13 bases remaining between them. This clone was observed a handful of times. Produced via immunoSEQ multiplex PCR; TCRdb's table is partial and in-frame only. The sample includes 13,000 or so clones, under 85% of them seen just once. The receptor was isolated from a human donor with HPV-associated anogenital cancer. The chain is built from TRBV19 and TRBJ1-2, with D maybe TRBD1 (6 bases). The sequencing here drew on blood, taken from a patient who underwent chemoradiotherapy. The CDR3 reads CASSPHREANYGYTF. The CDR3 DNA follows: TGTGCCAGTAGTCCACACAGGGAAGCTAACTATGGCTACACCTTC.